The entry below describes one T cell receptor (beta chain). Antigen specificity is unknown. V shed 5 bases, J shed 4 bases, and the junction held 9 bases outside the gene matches. The V gene's germline CDR1 is SGHTA and CDR2 FQGTGA. The CDR3 spans 15 residues. Each HIV participant was treated in the United States. The data are from a study of long-term antiretroviral therapy in people with HIV. Study-level points and caveats: CDR3 lengths in HIV samples spanned a narrower range than controls. After ART, diversity increased yet remained lower than transplant donor controls.

Version v3.0 of the immunoSEQ assay ran at survey level. Repertoires were generated with immunoSEQ multiplex PCR, while TCRdb's copy carries only in-frame clones and drops some. The data show about 14,000 clones, roughly 86% seen once. This specimen consisted of unsorted PBMCs, obtained 6.2 years after starting antiretroviral therapy. The receptor was isolated from a man in his forties or fifties with HIV. The chain combines TRBV7-3 with TRBJ2-7, with 9 bases lining up with TRBD2. CDR3 sequence: CASSPGGGRAYEQYF. In nucleotides, the CDR3 is TGTGCCAGCAGCCCCGGCGGCGGGAGGGCGTACGAGCAGTACTTC.